The source of this TCR beta chain is a study of shared clonotypes between healthy human individuals. Study conclusions and caveats: Several donors showed sharing of approximately 5% of naive CD4 clonotypes. Having only a few donors restricted how much genetic and exposure-history diversity was captured.

The length of the CDR3 is 14 residues. The germline gives CDR1 SEHNR, CDR2 FQNEAQ (reference sequence). The V end was cut by 5 bases, the J end by 2 bases, with 12 bases between. Measured with immunoSEQ multiplex PCR; TCRdb has only the in-frame clones, and not every one. Among 2 million to 2.5 million clones listed, about nine tenths were seen once. The count of this clone is one. Its antigen is still unknown. The receptor comes from a man between 18 and 29 years old in good health. Some clones in this sample may be carry-over from other donors' samples. The rearrangement links TRBV7-9 to TRBJ2-5, with a tentative D call TRBD1 (6 bases). Sequencing used naive CD4+ T cells from PBMCs. The subset: CD45RA+ positively selected. The DNA of the CDR3 is TGTGCCAGCAGCGCTGGACAGCCGCAAGAGACCCAGTACTTC. It is translated as CASSAGQPQETQYF.